The 23 T cell receptor beta chains below all came from one sample that was sequenced in a study of Ad26.COV2.S vaccination and SARS-CoV-2 variants. Produced via immunoSEQ multiplex PCR; TCRdb's table is partial and in-frame only. The sample includes about 350,000 clones, about 86% seen only once; the top ten take about 10%. Treatment reported: 19 received Ad26.COV2.S at low or high dose, single or two shots; several received placebo; per-sample allocation not given. Day 63 after the first vaccine or placebo injection was the time point for sampling. Sequencing used peripheral blood, obtained in a trial of Ad26.COV2.S vaccine versus placebo. The receptors here all came from a person between 18 and 60 years old who received the Ad26.COV2.S COVID-19 vaccine or a placebo.

The chain uses TRBV5-1 and TRBJ1-1; 7 bases are shared with TRBD1. After removal of 6 bases from V and 2 bases from J, the junction contained 4 bases not matched to a gene. This CDR3 has 13 amino acids. Germline V gives CDR1 SGHRS, CDR2 YFSETQ. In nucleotides, the CDR3 is TGCGCCAGCACCACAGGGGCCAACACTGAAGCTTTCTTT. This encodes CASTTGANTEAFF.

V gene TRBV28 combines with J gene TRBJ1-6; TRBD1 might be the D (6 bases). The germline V and J ends were trimmed by 6 bases and 3 bases, with 18 bases remaining between them. The CDR3 has 17 residues. CDR1 is MDHEN and CDR2 is SYDVKM in the germline V gene. The CDR3 spells CASRGAKGADYNSPLHF. In nucleotides, the CDR3 is TGTGCCAGCAGGGGGGCCAAGGGCGCGGACTATAATTCACCCCTCCACTTT.

The CDR3 loop reads CASSQGVLRGETQYF. The CDR3 DNA follows: TGTGCCAGCAGCCAAGGCGTGCTCCGGGGAGAGACCCAGTACTTC. The chain employs TRBV14 and TRBJ2-5; D may be TRBD2 (5 bases). V dropped 1 base and J dropped 4 bases, with 13 bases sitting between them. The CDR3 covers 15 residues. CDR1 and CDR2 (germline): SGHDN, FVKESK. The complete variable domain, with remaining parts taken from reference TRBV14 and TRBJ2-5, reads EAGVTQFPSHSVIEKGQTVTLRCDPISGHDNLYWYRRVMGKEIKFLLHFVKESKQDESGMPNNRFLAERTGGTYSTLKVQPAELEDSGVYFCASSQGVLRGETQYFGPGTRLLVL.

V gene TRBV9 combines with J gene TRBJ2-3; the D call may be TRBD1 or TRBD2 (5 bases each). V was shortened by 1 base and J by 4 bases, with 13 bases between the two germline ends. This CDR3 is built from 15 residues. Germline assignment: CDR1 SGDLS and CDR2 YYNGEE. CDR3: CASSVQGEAPDTQYF. The CDR3 DNA follows: TGTGCCAGCAGCGTACAGGGAGAGGCCCCAGATACGCAGTATTTT.

This chain joins TRBV28 and TRBJ1-2; 8 positions match TRBD1. The J segment lost 5 bases and the V segment lost 4 bases, leaving 21 bases of the junction unmatched. This CDR3 contains 19 residues. CDR1 and CDR2 from the germline V gene are MDHEN and SYDVKM. The CDR3 sequence is CASSSKTLRDRSYHYGYTF. CDR3 DNA: TGTGCCAGCAGTTCGAAGACCCTGCGGGACAGGAGTTACCATTATGGCTACACCTTC.

V usage is TRBV7-9 and J usage is TRBJ2-7; 9 nucleotides match TRBD2. CDR1 SEHNR and CDR2 FQNEAQ come from the germline V gene (reference sequence). The junction had 6 bases not matched to a gene; V was cut back by 4 bases and J by 2 bases. CDR3 length: 15 amino acids. CDR3 sequence (DNA): TGTGCCAGCAGCTCGTCTAGCGGGAAACCCTACGAGCAGTACTTC. Protein: CASSSSSGKPYEQYF.

This rearrangement joins TRBV4-1 to TRBJ2-1, with D hard to call. Germline CDR1 reads MGHRA; CDR2 reads YSYEKL. The CDR3 runs 17 residues. The V gene lost 1 base and the J gene lost 0 bases, with 13 bases spanning the gap. This CDR3 reads CASSQGKAFSSYNEQFF. The CDR3 DNA follows: TGCGCCAGCAGCCAAGGGAAAGCGTTCAGCTCCTACAATGAGCAGTTCTTC.

This sequence joins TRBV7-8 and TRBJ2-7; no clear D. The V end was cut by 5 bases, the J end by 0 bases, with 11 bases between. This CDR3 comprises 14 residues. Germline-derived CDR1 and CDR2 are SGHVS and FQNEAQ. The CDR3 loop is CASSPSGYSYEQYF. The CDR3 region has the DNA TGTGCCAGCAGCCCTTCTGGCTACTCCTACGAGCAGTACTTC.

V gene TRBV7-2 combines with J gene TRBJ2-3; TRBD2 agrees at 10 bases. With V trimmed by 6 bases and J by 4 bases, 4 bases remained unmatched. The CDR3 is 14 residues long. CDR1 is SGHTA, CDR2 FQGNSA, per germline. This CDR3 is CASRSGRASDTQYF. CDR3 in DNA: TGTGCCAGCAGGAGCGGGAGGGCCTCAGATACGCAGTATTTT.

This clone has only one observation. The V gene is TRBV18, the J gene TRBJ2-7; 8 bases align to TRBD1. The CDR3 runs to 13 residues. J lost 5 bases, V lost 5 bases, and 5 bases had no gene match. In germline, CDR1 is KGHSH, CDR2 LQKENI. The CDR3 DNA sequence: TGTGCCAGCTCAACGGCAGGGGGCCACGAGCAGTACTTC. Amino acid sequence: CASSTAGGHEQYF.

This chain connects TRBV5-1 to TRBJ2-2; D uncertain. The CDR3 runs to 14 residues. Germline CDR1 SGHRS, CDR2 YFSETQ. Trimming took off 7 bases at V and 1 base at J, with 11 bases between the two ends. CDR3 amino acids: CASQTAENTGELFF. The CDR3 DNA reads TGCGCCAGCCAAACGGCAGAGAACACCGGGGAGCTGTTTTTT.

The rearrangement uses TRBV5-1 and TRBJ2-2; 9 bases are shared with TRBD1. The germline gives CDR1 SGHRS, CDR2 YFSETQ. This CDR3 comprises 14 residues. V was clipped by 3 bases and J by 7 bases; unmatched bases: 4. CDR3 DNA sequence: TGCGCCAGCAGCTATGGGACAGGGATCGGGGAGCTGTTTTTT. It yields the protein CASSYGTGIGELFF. Drawing the rest from reference TRBV5-1 and TRBJ2-2, the complete variable domain is KAGVTQTPRYLIKTRGQQVTLSCSPISGHRSVSWYQQTPGQGLQFLFEYFSETQRNKGNFPGRFSGRQFSNSRSEMNVSTLELGDSALYLCASSYGTGIGELFFGEGSRLTVL.

The table lists this clone with a count of one. The V gene is TRBV6-5, the J gene TRBJ1-5; 10 bases are a match to TRBD1. Germline CDR1 is MNHEY and CDR2 is SVGAGI. Trimming at V came to 4 bases and at J to 6 bases, leaving 9 bases not matched to a gene. The CDR3 sequence is 16 residues long. The CDR3 region has the DNA TGTGCCAGCAGTTTAAGGGACAGGGGTGTTTGTCAGCCCCAGCATTTT. This gives the protein CASSLRDRGVCQPQHF.

The chain is built from TRBV5-1 and TRBJ2-7; TRBD2 matches 8 bases. The V and J ends lost 4 bases and 0 bases, in that order; junction bases with no gene match: 9. Germline V gene lookup returns CDR1 SGHRS and CDR2 YFSETQ. This CDR3 is 16 amino acids long. The CDR3 DNA is TGCGCCAGCAGCCCACGGCCCGGGGGGGTCTCCTACGAGCAGTACTTC. This codes for CASSPRPGGVSYEQYF.

The V gene is TRBV7-2, the J gene TRBJ1-2; D possibly corresponds to TRBD1 (6 bases). The CDR3 runs 14 residues. Germline lookup yields CDR1 SGHTA and CDR2 FQGNSA. The ends were cut back, 5 bases at V and 2 bases at J, with 12 bases in the middle. This CDR3 is CASSPNRENYGYTF. The DNA of the CDR3 is TGTGCCAGCAGCCCAAACAGGGAAAACTATGGCTACACCTTC.

The table lists this clone with a few counts. Other nucleotide sequences in the sample specify the same CDR3. V is TRBV11-2 and J is TRBJ2-1; possible D gene TRBD1, 6 bases. The CDR3 is made up of 15 amino acids. CDR1 is SGHAT, CDR2 FQNNGV, per germline. Trimming took off 0 bases at V and 0 bases at J, with 6 bases between the two ends. In DNA form, the CDR3 reads TGTGCCAGCAGCTTAGAAGGGGGCTCCTACAATGAGCAGTTCTTC. Amino acid sequence: CASSLEGGSYNEQFF.

The chain combines TRBV3-1 (or the pseudogene TRBV3-2) with TRBJ2-3, with a tentative D call TRBD2 (6 bases). The CDR3 has 16 residues. CDR1 is LGHDT and CDR2 is YNNKEL in the germline V gene (reference sequence). Trimming cost V 4 bases and J 0 bases, with 14 bases left between them. The CDR3 nucleotides read TGTGCCAGCAGCCTTTCCGGGACTTCTAGCACAGATACGCAGTATTTT. Translating gives CASSLSGTSSTDTQYF.

The chain employs TRBV28 and TRBJ2-1, with TRBD1 matching over 8 bases. With V trimmed by 6 bases and J by 2 bases, 6 bases remained unmatched. Germline assignment: CDR1 MDHEN and CDR2 SYDVKM. The CDR3 totals 15 residues. CDR3 protein: CASSPDREAYNEQFF. The CDR3 DNA reads as TGTGCCAGCAGCCCGGACAGGGAGGCCTACAATGAGCAGTTCTTC. Full variable domain (missing parts from reference TRBV28 and TRBJ2-1): DVKVTQSSRYLVKRTGEKVFLECVQDMDHENMFWYRQDPGLGLRLIYFSYDVKMKEKGDIPEGYSVSREKKERFSLILESASTNQTSMYLCASSPDREAYNEQFFGPGTRLTVL.

This sequence joins TRBV19 and TRBJ2-2, with TRBD1 as a possible D gene (5 bases). Trimming shortened V by 3 bases and J by 3 bases, and 8 bases separated the two germline ends. Germline V gives CDR1 LNHDA, CDR2 SQIVND (reference sequence). This CDR3 comprises 14 residues. As DNA, the CDR3 is TGTGCCAGTAGTATGGGGCCCTACACCGGGGAGCTGTTTTTT. This gives the protein CASSMGPYTGELFF.

The chain couples TRBV28 to TRBJ1-3, with D perhaps matching TRBD1 (6 bases). The CDR3 extends over 18 amino acids. V shed 4 bases and J shed 2 bases, with 21 bases lying between them. The germline gives CDR1 MDHEN, CDR2 SYDVKM. The chain's CDR3 is CASSSGQRQVLAGNTIYF. The CDR3 nucleotides are TGTGCCAGCAGTTCTGGACAGAGACAGGTGTTAGCTGGAAACACCATATATTTT.

This chain uses TRBV4-1 with TRBJ2-4, with D possibly being TRBD1 or TRBD2 (5 bases each). V was cut by 4 bases and J by 1 base, with 14 bases left in between. In germline, CDR1 is MGHRA, CDR2 YSYEKL. The CDR3 is 16 residues long. CDR3: CASSPHGGAAKNIQYF. The CDR3 DNA reads as TGCGCCAGCAGCCCCCATGGGGGTGCGGCCAAAAACATTCAGTACTTC.

CDR3 sequence reads: CASSETDRVNQPQHF. CDR3 nucleotides: TGTGCCAGCAGTGAGACTGACAGAGTAAATCAGCCCCAGCATTTT. V and J are TRBV6-1 and TRBJ1-5; D is possibly TRBD1 (5 bases). The germline V and J ends were trimmed by 3 bases and 4 bases, with 13 bases remaining between them. The CDR3 consists of 15 residues. Per the germline V gene, CDR1 is MNHNS and CDR2 is SASEGT.

The rearrangement links TRBV4-2 to TRBJ2-1, with a possible D match to TRBD2 (6 bases). CDR1 is LGHNA, CDR2 YNFKEQ, per germline. The CDR3 sequence is 14 residues long. Trimming left V 4 bases short and J 7 bases short, with 14 bases between. DNA of the CDR3: TGTGCCAGCAGCCCGACTAGTGGAGGGAATGAGCAGTTCTTC. This codes for CASSPTSGGNEQFF.